This T cell receptor (beta chain) originates from a study of T cell responses to AZD1222 COVID-19 vaccine. Study information: Doses given second, at about 4 or about 12 weeks, were pooled.

Libraries were prepared by immunoSEQ multiplex PCR; TCRdb keeps only in-frame clonotypes and omits some of them. Of 170,000 or so clones in the sample, about 85% are singletons; the top ten hold 2.6%. The clonotype was recovered from an adult in good health. The sequences come from peripheral blood, collected on day 0 of AZD1222 vaccination.

This CDR3 is CASSLRRGAKGYTF. In nucleotides, the CDR3 is TGTGCCAGCAGCTTACGTCGGGGGGCGAAAGGCTACACCTTC. This chain links TRBV7-9 with TRBJ1-2, with D perhaps matching TRBD1 (6 bases). The CDR3 has 14 residues. The V gene's germline CDR1 is SEHNR and CDR2 FQNEAQ (reference sequence). The germline V and J ends were trimmed by 2 bases and 8 bases, with 15 bases remaining between them. The full variable domain, its missing parts supplied by reference TRBV7-9 and TRBJ1-2, is DTGVSQNPRHKITKRGQNVTFRCDPISEHNRLYWYRQTLGQGPEFLTYFQNEAQLEKSRLLSDRFSAERPKGSFSTLEIQRTEQGDSAMYLCASSLRRGAKGYTFGSGTRLTVV.